The 16 T cell receptor beta chains listed next were all sequenced from one sample in a study of blood T cells in healthy people across ages. Combining a sample-barcoded 5' primer with a J-beta primer mix, a second PCR ran for 7 to 11 cycles. Each CDR3 protein is one row after TCRdb ran MiXCR on the 5' RACE reads. The data hold approximately 770,000 distinct CDR3 sequences, with nearly 60% observed a single time. The sample was blood. Receptor source: a man aged 25-45 years in good health.

The V call is TRBV3-1, the J call TRBJ2-1, with 12 bases lining up with TRBD2. V lost 1 base and J lost 7; bases outside the gene matches: 2. This CDR3 is 15 amino acids long. Germline V gene data show CDR1 as LGHDT and CDR2 as YNNKEL (reference sequence). The CDR3: CASSQVLAGGNEQFF. The CDR3 DNA is TGTGCCAGCAGCCAAGTTCTAGCGGGAGGGAATGAGCAGTTCTTC.

The chain is built from TRBV7-9 and TRBJ2-3, with D perhaps matching TRBD2 (5 bases). Germline CDR1 is SEHNR and CDR2 is FQNEAQ (reference sequence). Trimming shortened V by 3 bases and J by 2 bases, and 12 bases separated the two germline ends. The CDR3 consists of 15 residues. CDR3 loop: CASSFNGRPTDTQYF. The CDR3 bases are TGTGCCAGCAGCTTTAATGGGAGACCCACAGATACGCAGTATTTT.

The rearrangement joins TRBV6-1 to TRBJ2-5; no firm D call. The J call may be incorrect, as the DNA end agrees better with TRBJ2-7. This CDR3 spans 10 amino acids. Germline V gene sequence: CDR1 MNHNS, CDR2 SASEGT. The CDR3 DNA reads TGTGCCAGCACGAGTAACGAGCAGTACTTC. It yields the protein CASTSNEQYF.

This rearrangement joins TRBV20-1 to TRBJ2-7; no reliable D call. V lost 5 bases to trimming and J lost 6 bases, with 17 bases between them. Germline CDR1 is DFQATT and CDR2 is SNEGSKA (reference sequence). This CDR3 has 13 residues. CDR3 loop: CSAPTALYSEQYF. CDR3 nucleotides: TGCAGTGCTCCTACGGCCCTCTACTCCGAGCAGTACTTC.

The chain joins TRBV15 to TRBJ2-3; 11 bases map to TRBD2. The germline CDR1 and CDR2 sequences are LNHNV and YYDKDF (reference sequence). V shed 3 bases, J shed 4 bases, and the junction held 0 bases outside the gene matches. The CDR3 spans 14 residues. CDR3 bases: TGTGCCACCAGCAGGACTAGCGGGGCAGATACGCAGTATTTT. It translates to CATSRTSGADTQYF.

This sequence joins TRBV25-1 and TRBJ2-3, with D perhaps matching TRBD1 (5 bases). CDR3 size: 17 residues. Germline assignment: CDR1 MGHDK and CDR2 SYGVNS. Trimming removed 6 bases at V and 2 bases at J, with 21 bases between. The chain's CDR3 is CASRILMGLNFTDTQYF. The CDR3 DNA reads TGTGCCAGCAGGATACTGATGGGGCTGAATTTCACAGATACGCAGTATTTT. The whole variable domain, filled in from reference TRBV25-1 and TRBJ2-3, reads EADIYQTPRYLVIGTGKKITLECSQTMGHDKMYWYQQDPGMELHLIHYSYGVNSTEKGDLSSESTVSRIRTEHFPLTLESARPSHTSQYLCASRILMGLNFTDTQYFGPGTRLTVL.

This chain joins TRBV20-1 and TRBJ2-1; 11 bases fit TRBD1. V gave up 6 bases and J gave up 7 bases; unmatched junction bases: 11. Looked up from germline, CDR1 is DFQATT and CDR2 is SNEGSKA (reference sequence). The CDR3 length is 15 residues. In DNA, the CDR3 is TGCAGTGCCCTGCTGGGACAGGGGGGAAGGAATGAGCAGTTCTTC. As protein: CSALLGQGGRNEQFF.

The rearrangement joins TRBV29-1 to TRBJ1-2; D ambiguous. V lost 4 bases to trimming and J lost 0 bases, with 9 bases between them. The CDR3 loop spans 13 amino acids. Germline loops: CDR1 SQVTM, CDR2 ANQGSEA. The CDR3, as DNA: TGCAGCGTTGCGGATTCTGCTAACTATGGCTACACCTTC. It encodes CSVADSANYGYTF.

A single count supports this clonotype. The CDR3 DNA follows: TGTGCCAGCAGGAGGGGGGGGATCTACGAGCAGTACTTC. Protein product: CASRRGGIYEQYF. The V call is TRBV28, the J call TRBJ2-7; TRBD2 is a possible D gene (7 bases). Germline loops: CDR1 MDHEN, CDR2 SYDVKM. The CDR3 contains 13 residues. Trimming took off 6 bases at V and 3 bases at J, with 12 bases between the two ends.

CDR3 DNA sequence: TGTGCCAGCACCCTTAGTGGATCTCGGTACGAGCAGTACTTC. Protein sequence: CASTLSGSRYEQYF. The chain recombines TRBV12-3 or TRBV12-4 with TRBJ2-7; the D is unclear. The ends were cut back, 7 bases at V and 4 bases at J, with 17 bases in the middle. CDR3 length: 14 amino acids.

The V and J genes are TRBV7-9 and TRBJ2-1, with 7 positions matching TRBD1. Trimming took 5 bases from V and 7 from J; bases not matched to a gene: 8. This CDR3 has 14 amino acids. Germline-derived CDR1 and CDR2 are SEHNR and FQNEAQ (reference sequence). CDR3 loop: CASSATTGWNEQFF. As DNA, the CDR3 is TGTGCCAGCAGCGCGACGACAGGGTGGAATGAGCAGTTCTTC.

This clonotype came up a few times. The chain combines TRBV5-1 with TRBJ1-6; D is uncertain. This CDR3 is 13 amino acids long. Per the germline V gene, CDR1 is SGHRS and CDR2 is YFSETQ. The ends were cut back, 4 bases at V and 6 bases at J, with 8 bases in the middle. CDR3 amino acids: CASSAVGNSPLHF. The DNA of the CDR3 is TGCGCCAGCAGCGCCGTTGGTAATTCACCCCTCCACTTT.

The chain links TRBV6-1 to TRBJ2-5; D is uncertain. Trimming took 10 bases from V and 2 from J, leaving 14 bases between them. The germline V gene encodes CDR1 MNHNS and CDR2 SASEGT. This CDR3 has 13 residues. This CDR3 is CAIRSRQQETQYF. As DNA, the CDR3 is TGTGCCATCCGCAGTAGACAACAAGAGACCCAGTACTTC.

This clonotype was observed a few times. This sequence joins TRBV10-3 and TRBJ1-2, with D possibly matching TRBD1 (6 bases). The CDR3 is made up of 16 amino acids. Germline CDR1 and CDR2: ENHRY and SYGVKD. V was shortened by 0 bases and J by 2 bases, with 13 bases between the two germline ends. The DNA for the CDR3 is TGTGCCATCAGTGAGTCCGGGGGCCGAGTCAACTATGGCTACACCTTC. Translation gives CAISESGGRVNYGYTF.

This clonotype was found a few times. The chain carries TRBV27 and TRBJ2-7; 8 nucleotides agree with TRBD2. This CDR3 comprises 18 residues. Trimming at V came to 2 bases and at J to 0 bases, leaving 12 bases not matched to a gene. Germline CDR1 is MNHEY and CDR2 is SMNVEV (reference sequence). The DNA for the CDR3 is TGTGCCAGCAGTTTAAGACTCCCTCTAGCGGGTCCCTCCTACGAGCAGTACTTC. Protein sequence: CASSLRLPLAGPSYEQYF.

In this sample, this clonotype turned up a few times. J is TRBJ1-1 and V is TRBV7-2, with D possibly matching TRBD1 (5 bases). Germline CDR1 reads SGHTA; CDR2 reads FQGNSA. The V end lost 1 base, the J end lost 6 bases, and 18 bases lay between the germline ends. CDR3 length equals 16 residues. The CDR3 sequence is CASSLVGGGVVAEAFF. CDR3 DNA: TGTGCCAGCAGCTTAGTCGGGGGGGGAGTAGTCGCTGAAGCTTTCTTT.